This T cell receptor (beta chain) was captured in a study of T-cell memory formation after mild COVID-19 (dated by TCRdb to the early 2020s). Looking at the study overall: TCR sequence clusters from the two donors were largely donor specific. In a couple of donors, T-cell clones that expanded and contracted after mild COVID-19 were tracked by sequencing TCRalpha and TCRbeta repertoires over time. The cohort was made up of two young adult volunteers, one female and one male, who were previously healthy. The paper as a whole reports these results and caveats: Some responding clones were detected in pre-infection memory, which suggested that pre-existing cross-reactive memory T cells had joined the SARS-CoV-2 response. Contracting CD4+ clones turned up mainly in the CM and EM memory subsets, whereas EMRA was where CD8+ clones were enriched. The second-wave clones that peaked on day 37 were not confirmed to be SARS-CoV-2 specific. The study covered only a couple of mild cases, and larger cohorts including severe cases with pre-infection samples were considered necessary. From day 15 to 85, contracting clones showed balanced CD4/CD8 phenotypes, whereas a second wave of clones that expanded from day 15 to 37 leaned towards CD4+.

The sample was run on an Illumina NovaSeq 6000. TCRalpha and TCRbeta cDNA libraries were constructed by 5'RACE with constant-segment primers, with sample barcodes and unique molecular identifiers being introduced. RNA was extracted from every sample with Trizol reagent. Amplification of the libraries took two PCR steps, and the second step added a second sample barcode plus Illumina TruSeq adapters. Sequencing of libraries was performed on an Illumina NovaSeq with 2 x 150 bp paired-end reads. As for the original processing: Reads were demultiplexed and collapsed into UMI-guided consensus sequences with migec v1.2.7. Using mixcr v2.1.11, the UMI consensuses were aligned to TRA and TRB V and J templates and assembled into clonotypes. Clonotypes were classified as expanded or contracted when called significant by both edgeR and NoisET, with noise models trained on biological replicates. edgeR calls used a false discovery rate-adjusted p below 0.01 and a log2 fold-change threshold of 1. As an exploratory analysis of dynamics, max-normalized trajectories of the 1000 most abundant clonotypes were examined with PCA combined with hierarchical clustering. Separately sequenced CD4+ and CD8+ repertoires were used to assign the CD4 or CD8 phenotype of responding clones. In TCRdb, the public reads were trimmed at Q25 with fastp and aligned with MiXCR, with productive beta chains retained. CDR3 protein sequences are deduplicated, and each keeps its most common genes and DNA. These V and J calls are TCRdb output, not the study's own analysis. This sample is represented by about 140,000 distinct CDR3 sequences; 11% to 15% of them were singletons. In total, the top ten clones hold under 30% of the sample.

Turning to this clonotype: Its recognized antigen is unknown. No much larger clone exists at a distance of one base, and base qualities are not known.

Ficoll-Paque density gradient centrifugation was used to isolate PBMCs. CDR1 is given as DFQATT and CDR2 as SNEGSKA, both from the germline V gene (reference sequence). There are 15 amino acids in the CDR3, from cysteine to phenylalanine inclusive. Only the CDR3 region is kept as DNA, spanning 45 bases read in frame from base 1. V gives up 0 bases and J gives up 1 base, and the segment between their germline ends measures 12 bases. The sequencing sample was made of PBMCs or a T cell subset sorted from them (not recorded which). The V and J genes are TRBV20-1 and TRBJ1-1; no D gene can be assigned with confidence. The receptor was isolated from an adult woman who had mild COVID-19 (a few samples of this study predate the infection). The sample titles of this study are shuffled in the database, so cell type and time point are left out; the donor was told from shared clones. Read as DNA, the sequence is TGCAGTGCTAGAGAGGGGAAGGGCGAGAACACTGAAGCTTTCTTT. Its amino acids are CSAREGKGENTEAFF.